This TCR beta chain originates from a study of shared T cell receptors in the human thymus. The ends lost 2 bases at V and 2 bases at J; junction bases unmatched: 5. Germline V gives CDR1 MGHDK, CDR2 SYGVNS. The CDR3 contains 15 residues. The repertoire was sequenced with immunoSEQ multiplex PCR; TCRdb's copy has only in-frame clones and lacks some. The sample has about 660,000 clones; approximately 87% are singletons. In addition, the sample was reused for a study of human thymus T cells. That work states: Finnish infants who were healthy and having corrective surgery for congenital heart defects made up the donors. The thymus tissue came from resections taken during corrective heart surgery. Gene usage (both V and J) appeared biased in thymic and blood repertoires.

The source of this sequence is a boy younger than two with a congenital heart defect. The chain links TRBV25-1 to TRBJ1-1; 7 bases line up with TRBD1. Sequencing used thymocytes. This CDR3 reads CASSEGTALNTEAFF. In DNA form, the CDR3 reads TGTGCCAGCAGTGAAGGGACAGCTCTAAACACTGAAGCTTTCTTT.